These 16 T cell receptor beta chains originate from one sample sequenced in a study of blood T cell repertoires in COVID-19. The protocol was immunoSEQ multiplex PCR, while the TCRdb copy is restricted to in-frame clones and leaves out a portion. The sample lists a few hundred thousand clones; around 90% were seen once. The specimen sequenced was PBMCs or T cells enriched from blood (not recorded which). The receptor source for this set is a woman aged 25 to 39 who had recovered from COVID-19.

The chain links TRBV6-4 to TRBJ1-5, with 10 bases fitting TRBD1. Unmatched junction bases numbered 0, after V lost 4 bases and J lost 6 bases. Looked up from germline, CDR1 is MRHNA and CDR2 is SNTAGT. CDR3 length equals 13 residues. The DNA for the CDR3 is TGTGCCAGCAGTGGGGACAGGGGTCAGCCCCAGCATTTT. It translates to CASSGDRGQPQHF.

V is TRBV6-5 and J is TRBJ1-5; maybe TRBD1 (5 bases). The CDR3 sequence is 13 residues long. Trimming took 8 bases from V and 4 from J, leaving 12 bases between them. CDR1 and CDR2 (germline): MNHEY, SVGAGI. The CDR3 coding sequence is TGTGCCAGCGAAGGACACGGGAATCAGCCCCAGCATTTT. Protein: CASEGHGNQPQHF.

J is TRBJ1-1 and V is TRBV5-5, with 8 nucleotides matching TRBD1. The CDR3 covers 14 residues. The junction had 1 base not matched to a gene; V was cut back by 3 bases and J by 0 bases. Germline CDR1 is SGHKS and CDR2 is YYEKEE (reference sequence). In DNA, the CDR3 is TGTGCCAGCAGCTCGGACAGGGTGAACACTGAAGCTTTCTTT. Amino acids: CASSSDRVNTEAFF.

A single count supports this clone. The chain joins TRBV7-9 to TRBJ1-4; D is unclear. The CDR3 sequence is 14 residues long. The V end was cut by 4 bases, the J end by 7 bases, with 13 bases between. Germline lookup yields CDR1 SEHNR and CDR2 FQNEAQ (reference sequence). CDR3 DNA sequence: TGTGCCAGCAGCTCGGAGCTCGTATCTGAAAAACTGTTTTTT. This encodes CASSSELVSEKLFF.

V and J are TRBV5-1 and TRBJ1-2; a possible D gene is TRBD1 (6 bases). The CDR3 totals 15 residues. Trimming removed 5 bases from V and 4 bases from J, with 18 bases in between. Germline lookup yields CDR1 SGHRS and CDR2 YFSETQ. The CDR3 coding sequence is TGCGCCAGCAGACCCTGGGACACCACCTTCTATGGCTACACCTTC. As protein: CASRPWDTTFYGYTF.

This rearrangement joins TRBV3-1 (or the pseudogene TRBV3-2) to TRBJ2-7; 10 positions agree with TRBD1. The CDR3 loop spans 15 amino acids. Germline CDR1 reads LGHDT; CDR2 reads YNNKEL (reference sequence). Trimming removed 6 bases from V and 6 bases from J; junction bases left unmatched: 11. The CDR3 loop reads CASSYPGQGSVEQYF. DNA of the CDR3: TGTGCCAGCAGTTACCCGGGACAGGGGTCGGTCGAGCAGTACTTC.

The chain recombines TRBV3-1 (or the pseudogene TRBV3-2) with TRBJ1-2, with TRBD1 matching over 11 bases. The CDR3 is made up of 15 amino acids. CDR1 and CDR2 (germline): LGHDT, YNNKEL (reference sequence). The ends lost 3 bases at V and 4 bases at J; junction bases unmatched: 4. In nucleotides, the CDR3 is TGTGCCAGCAGCCACGGGGACAGGGGGATCTATGGCTACACCTTC. This encodes CASSHGDRGIYGYTF.

V and J are TRBV7-8 and TRBJ1-2; weak D call: TRBD1 (6 bases). From germline, CDR1 is SGHVS and CDR2 FQNEAQ. CDR3 length equals 14 residues. V was shortened by 5 bases and J by 1 base, with 11 bases between the two germline ends. This CDR3 reads CASSPTGINYGYTF. CDR3 sequence (DNA): TGTGCCAGCAGCCCGACAGGAATTAACTATGGCTACACCTTC.

The chain joins TRBV30 to TRBJ1-1, with 8 bases lining up with TRBD1. The V gene end was trimmed by 4 bases and the J gene end by 5 bases; junction bases not matched to a gene: 3. Germline V gives CDR1 GTSNPN, CDR2 SVGIG (reference sequence). The CDR3 loop spans 12 amino acids. DNA of the CDR3: TGTGCCTGGAATGACAGGGGAACTGAAGCTTTCTTT. Residues: CAWNDRGTEAFF.

The chain is built from TRBV7-2 and TRBJ1-1; 7 nucleotides line up with TRBD1. Germline CDR1 reads SGHTA; CDR2 reads FQGNSA. The CDR3 extends over 15 amino acids. V lost 1 base to trimming and J lost 0 bases; unmatched junction nucleotides: 2. The CDR3 DNA is TGTGCCAGCAGCTTAGAAGGGACAGTGAACACTGAAGCTTTCTTT. Its translation is CASSLEGTVNTEAFF.

This clone was observed once. V usage is TRBV2 and J usage is TRBJ1-2, with D uncertain. CDR3 length: 14 residues. The germline CDR1 and CDR2 sequences are SNHLY and FYNNEI. Trimming took off 6 bases at V and 2 bases at J, with 13 bases between the two ends. Written as DNA, the CDR3 is TGTGCCAGCAGGAGGCAGCAAAGGAACTATGGCTACACCTTC. It encodes CASRRQQRNYGYTF.

The gene calls are TRBV23-1 and TRBJ1-4, with 7 bases fitting TRBD1. TRBV23-1 carries the ORF label, with uncertain function. J was trimmed by 8 bases and V by 4 bases; bases with no gene match: 4. The CDR3 runs to 13 residues. CDR3 region: CASSLQGREKLFF. The DNA for the CDR3 is TGCGCCAGCAGTCTACAGGGGAGAGAAAAACTGTTTTTT.

The CDR3, as DNA: TGCGCCAGCAGCCTTGGGGGGAAGTTGGAAAAACTGTTTTTT. This encodes CASSLGGKLEKLFF. The chain recombines TRBV5-1 with TRBJ1-4; tentative D call: TRBD1 (5 bases). Germline CDR1 and CDR2: SGHRS and YFSETQ. V lost 4 bases and J 8 bases, leaving 15 bases between the germline ends. The CDR3 runs to 14 residues.

The chain is built from TRBV5-1 and TRBJ1-6, with 9 bases aligning to TRBD1. The V and J ends lost 4 bases and 9 bases, in that order; junction bases with no gene match: 14. CDR3 size: 17 residues. Germline V gene lookup returns CDR1 SGHRS and CDR2 YFSETQ. The CDR3, as DNA: TGCGCCAGCAGCGCCGCAGTCCCGGGACAGGGTGGTTCACCCCTCCACTTT. It codes for CASSAAVPGQGGSPLHF.

This clone appeared a single time. J is TRBJ1-1 and V is TRBV4-1; TRBD1 is a possible D gene (5 bases). The CDR3 extends over 15 amino acids. The V gene's germline CDR1 is MGHRA and CDR2 YSYEKL. The V end lost 5 bases, the J end lost 8 bases, and 21 bases lay between the germline ends. The CDR3 loop is CASSSVFAGLGEAFF. The CDR3 DNA reads TGCGCCAGCAGCTCGGTCTTCGCAGGGCTTGGGGAAGCTTTCTTT.

The chain uses TRBV19 and TRBJ2-3, with 9 bases identical to TRBD1. The germline V gene encodes CDR1 LNHDA and CDR2 SQIVND (reference sequence). The CDR3 totals 17 residues. V trimming: 3 bases; J trimming: 3 bases; junction bases outside the gene matches: 10. In nucleotides, the CDR3 is TGTGCCAGTAGTATGAGAACAGGGGGCAGGAGGACAGATACGCAGTATTTT. This encodes CASSMRTGGRRTDTQYF.